The 17 T cell receptor beta chains presented below share a single source sample, sequenced in a study of shared clonotypes between healthy human individuals. The table came from immunoSEQ multiplex PCR; TCRdb's copy has only in-frame clones and leaves some out. The profile covers about 2,500,000 clones, with around nine tenths appearing a single time and about 0.13% taken by the ten largest. Sample: naive CD4+ T cells sorted from blood. Documented subset: CD45RA+ positively selected. The origin of the receptors is a young man in good health.

The chain carries TRBV6-1 and TRBJ2-2; 7 bases fit TRBD1. Germline CDR1 MNHNS, CDR2 SASEGT. The V and J ends lost 2 bases and 0 bases, in that order; junction bases with no gene match: 6. This CDR3 is built from 17 residues. The CDR3 is CASSEKGQRSNTGELFF. CDR3 in DNA: TGTGCCAGCAGTGAAAAGGGACAGCGATCGAACACCGGGGAGCTGTTTTTT.

The CDR3 is CASSYGTEGGYTF. The DNA of the CDR3 is TGTGCCAGCAGTTACGGGACAGAGGGTGGCTACACCTTC. The V and J genes are TRBV6-6 and TRBJ1-2, with TRBD1 identical over 7 bases. Germline V lookup: CDR1 MNHNY, CDR2 SVGAGI (reference sequence). V lost 2 bases to trimming and J lost 7 bases; unmatched junction nucleotides: 4. The CDR3 has 13 residues.

The chain recombines TRBV19 with TRBJ2-4, with D maybe TRBD2 (5 bases). This CDR3 has 16 residues. From germline, CDR1 is LNHDA and CDR2 SQIVND (reference sequence). Trimming stripped 2 bases from V and 0 bases from J, with 11 bases between. The DNA for the CDR3 is TGTGCCAGTAGTATATCGGGGTCGACAGCCAAAAACATTCAGTACTTC. Translation gives CASSISGSTAKNIQYF. Filled out from reference TRBV19 and TRBJ2-4, the complete variable domain reads DGGITQSPKYLFRKEGQNVTLSCEQNLNHDAMYWYRQDPGQGLRLIYYSQIVNDFQKGDIAEGYSVSREKKESFPLTVTSAQKNPTAFYLCASSISGSTAKNIQYFGAGTRLSVL.

The rearrangement links TRBV27 to TRBJ1-1, with D tentatively TRBD1 (6 bases). The germline CDR1 and CDR2 sequences are MNHEY and SMNVEV (reference sequence). The CDR3 has 14 amino acids. Between the trimmed V and J ends, which lost 7 bases and 0 bases, there was a span of 12 bases. The CDR3 sequence is CASKADSLNTEAFF. The CDR3 region has the DNA TGTGCCAGCAAAGCGGACAGCTTGAACACTGAAGCTTTCTTT.

The V gene is TRBV5-1, the J gene TRBJ2-3; 8 bases agree with TRBD2. The V gene's germline CDR1 is SGHRS and CDR2 YFSETQ. This CDR3 is built from 15 residues. The V and J ends lost 0 bases and 3 bases, in that order; junction bases with no gene match: 3. CDR3 coding DNA: TGCGCCAGCAGCTTGGGCTCTAGCGGGACAGATACGCAGTATTTT. Protein sequence: CASSLGSSGTDTQYF.

This chain uses TRBV7-2 with TRBJ2-3, with 12 nucleotides matching TRBD2. The length of the CDR3 is 18 residues. Looked up from germline, CDR1 is SGHTA and CDR2 is FQGNSA. V was pared by 1 base and J by 1 base, with 6 bases of the junction left unmatched. The DNA for the CDR3 is TGTGCCAGCAGCTTAGGGCTAGCGGGAGGGTGGGGCACAGATACGCAGTATTTT. Protein: CASSLGLAGGWGTDTQYF.

This clone has more than one count but fewer than ten. V gene TRBV4-1 combines with J gene TRBJ1-4; D gene unclear. The V gene lost 0 bases and the J gene lost 8 bases, with 10 bases spanning the gap. The CDR3 extends over 14 amino acids. Germline V gives CDR1 MGHRA, CDR2 YSYEKL. The CDR3 spells CASSQDQLKEKLFF. CDR3 sequence (DNA): TGCGCCAGCAGCCAAGATCAACTGAAGGAAAAACTGTTTTTT.

V is TRBV5-4 and J is TRBJ1-4; 7 nucleotides match TRBD1. Per germline, CDR1 SGHNT and CDR2 YYREEE (reference sequence). There are 14 residues in the CDR3. Unmatched junction bases numbered 8, after V lost 4 bases and J lost 8 bases. The CDR3 nucleotides read TGTGCCAGCAGCCTGGACAGGTTTTCGGAAAAACTGTTTTTT. Amino acids: CASSLDRFSEKLFF.

The rearrangement links TRBV7-6 to TRBJ1-1, with D perhaps matching TRBD1 (5 bases). The CDR3 extends over 16 amino acids. Trimming shortened V by 5 bases and J by 0 bases, and 16 bases separated the two germline ends. Germline V gene lookup returns CDR1 SGHVS and CDR2 FNYEAQ. CDR3 protein: CASSLTAYIMNTEAFF. Written as DNA, the CDR3 is TGTGCCAGCAGCCTGACAGCCTACATTATGAACACTGAAGCTTTCTTT.

The gene calls are TRBV7-2 and TRBJ2-3, with D possibly matching TRBD1 (6 bases). The CDR3 extends over 14 amino acids. CDR1 and CDR2 from the germline V gene are SGHTA and FQGNSA. The ends were cut back, 1 base at V and 2 bases at J, with 7 bases in the middle. This chain's CDR3 is CASSLGDNTDTQYF. The CDR3 nucleotides are TGTGCCAGCAGCTTAGGGGACAACACAGATACGCAGTATTTT.

The rearrangement links TRBV12-5 to TRBJ2-3; 8 bases agree with TRBD1. The CDR3 totals 17 residues. The V gene's germline CDR1 is LGHNT and CDR2 FRNRAP. The V gene end was trimmed by 2 bases and the J gene end by 3 bases; junction bases not matched to a gene: 10. The CDR3 DNA follows: TGTGCTAGTGGTTTGCCCTTCGGACAGGGAGGAACAGATACGCAGTATTTT. Translation gives CASGLPFGQGGTDTQYF.

The rearrangement links TRBV9 to TRBJ2-1; D call uncertain. V gave up 3 bases and J gave up 8 bases, with 9 bases separating them. Germline CDR1 SGDLS, CDR2 YYNGEE. The CDR3 is 12 residues long. CDR3 residues: CASSGVGDEQFF. DNA for the CDR3: TGTGCCAGCAGCGGGGTTGGGGATGAGCAGTTCTTC.

This chain joins TRBV2 and TRBJ1-2, with D possibly matching TRBD1 (5 bases). The V and J ends lost 6 bases and 0 bases respectively, with 14 bases between them. This CDR3 comprises 15 residues. The germline CDR1 and CDR2 sequences are SNHLY and FYNNEI. CDR3 sequence reads: CASSQGWGTNYGYTF. CDR3 in DNA: TGTGCCAGCAGCCAGGGTTGGGGGACTAACTATGGCTACACCTTC.

The chain links TRBV7-2 to TRBJ2-5; 7 positions match TRBD1. CDR1 is SGHTA and CDR2 is FQGNSA in the germline V gene. Trimming removed 5 bases from V and 5 bases from J; junction bases left unmatched: 5. This CDR3 is 13 amino acids long. The CDR3 protein is CASSPGTVETQYF. For the CDR3, the DNA is TGTGCCAGCAGCCCCGGGACAGTTGAGACCCAGTACTTC. Full variable domain (rest looked up from reference TRBV7-2 and TRBJ2-5): GAGVSQSPSNKVTEKGKDVELRCDPISGHTALYWYRQSLGQGLEFLIYFQGNSAPDKSGLPSDRFSAERTGGSVSTLTIQRTQQEDSAVYLCASSPGTVETQYFGPGTRLLVL.

About this clone: This CDR3 is also generated by other DNA sequences in the sample. The chain couples TRBV6-5 to TRBJ1-4; tentative D call: TRBD1 (6 bases). Germline V gene data show CDR1 as MNHEY and CDR2 as SVGAGI. Trimming shortened V by 0 bases and J by 7 bases, and 12 bases separated the two germline ends. The CDR3 loop spans 15 amino acids. As DNA, the CDR3 is TGTGCCAGCAGTTACTCGACGGGGGCAGGTGAAAAACTGTTTTTT. Its protein is CASSYSTGAGEKLFF.

As concerns this clone: This sample includes further DNA sequences coding for the same CDR3. The chain carries TRBV7-9 and TRBJ1-5; D not resolved. The V gene lost 3 bases and the J gene lost 1 base, with 4 bases spanning the gap. The CDR3 totals 13 residues. Germline V gives CDR1 SEHNR, CDR2 FQNEAQ (reference sequence). The CDR3 spells CASSFGSNQPQHF. In nucleotides, the CDR3 is TGTGCCAGCAGCTTCGGCAGCAATCAGCCCCAGCATTTT.

In regard to this clone: Other DNA sequences in the sample encode the same CDR3. The chain uses TRBV7-9 and TRBJ1-4; unclear D gene. This CDR3 is 15 amino acids long. V gave up 1 base and J gave up 0 bases, with 6 bases separating them. In germline, CDR1 is SEHNR, CDR2 FQNEAQ (reference sequence). The CDR3 coding sequence is TGTGCCAGCAGCTTAGACGGGACAACTAATGAAAAACTGTTTTTT. Translated: CASSLDGTTNEKLFF.